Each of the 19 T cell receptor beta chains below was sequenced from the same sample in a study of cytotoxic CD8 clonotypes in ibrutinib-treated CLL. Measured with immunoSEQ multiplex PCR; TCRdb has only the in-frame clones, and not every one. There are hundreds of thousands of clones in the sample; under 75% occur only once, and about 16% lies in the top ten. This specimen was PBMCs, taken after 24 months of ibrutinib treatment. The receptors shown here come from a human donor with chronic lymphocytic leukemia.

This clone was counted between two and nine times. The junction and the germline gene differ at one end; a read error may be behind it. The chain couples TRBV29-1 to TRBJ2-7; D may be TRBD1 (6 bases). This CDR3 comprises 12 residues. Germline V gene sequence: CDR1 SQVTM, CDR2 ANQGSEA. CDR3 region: CSVEGQWNEQYF. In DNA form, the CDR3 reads TGCAGCGTGGAAGGACAGTGGAACGAGCAGTACTTC.

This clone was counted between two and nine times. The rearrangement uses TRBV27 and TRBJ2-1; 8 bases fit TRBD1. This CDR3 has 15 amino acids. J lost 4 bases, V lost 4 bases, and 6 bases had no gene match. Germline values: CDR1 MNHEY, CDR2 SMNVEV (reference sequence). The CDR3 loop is CASSSRTGSYNEQFF. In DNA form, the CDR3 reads TGTGCCAGCAGTTCGCGGACAGGGTCGTACAATGAGCAGTTCTTC.

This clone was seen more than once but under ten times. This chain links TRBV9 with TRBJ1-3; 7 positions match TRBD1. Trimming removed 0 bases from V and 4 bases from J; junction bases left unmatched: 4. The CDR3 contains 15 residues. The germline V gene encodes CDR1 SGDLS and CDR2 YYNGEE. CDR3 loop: CASSVDRQGGNTIYF. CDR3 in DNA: TGTGCCAGCAGCGTAGACCGACAGGGCGGAAACACCATATATTTT. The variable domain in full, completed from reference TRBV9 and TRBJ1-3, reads DSGVTQTPKHLITATGQRVTLRCSPRSGDLSVYWYQQSLDQGLQFLIQYYNGEERAKGNILERFSAQQFPDLHSELNLSSLELGDSALYFCASSVDRQGGNTIYFGEGSWLTVV.

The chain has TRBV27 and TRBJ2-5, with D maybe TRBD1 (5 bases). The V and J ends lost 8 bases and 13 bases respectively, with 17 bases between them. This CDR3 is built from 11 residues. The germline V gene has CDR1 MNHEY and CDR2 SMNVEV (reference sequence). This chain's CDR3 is CASASLDIWYF. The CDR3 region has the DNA TGTGCCAGCGCATCCCTGGACATATGGTACTTC.

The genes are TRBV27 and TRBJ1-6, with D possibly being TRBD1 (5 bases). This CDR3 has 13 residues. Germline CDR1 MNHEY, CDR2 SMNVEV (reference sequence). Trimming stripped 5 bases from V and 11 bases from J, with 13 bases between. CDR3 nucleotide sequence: TGTGCCAGCAGTAACGGGGGATGGACACCCCTCCACTTT. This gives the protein CASSNGGWTPLHF.

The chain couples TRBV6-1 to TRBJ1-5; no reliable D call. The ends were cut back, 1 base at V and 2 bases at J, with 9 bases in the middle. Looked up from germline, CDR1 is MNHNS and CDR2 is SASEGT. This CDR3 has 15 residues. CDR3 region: CASSEGLLGNQPQHF. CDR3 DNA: TGTGCCAGCAGTGAAGGTTTACTGGGCAATCAGCCCCAGCATTTT.

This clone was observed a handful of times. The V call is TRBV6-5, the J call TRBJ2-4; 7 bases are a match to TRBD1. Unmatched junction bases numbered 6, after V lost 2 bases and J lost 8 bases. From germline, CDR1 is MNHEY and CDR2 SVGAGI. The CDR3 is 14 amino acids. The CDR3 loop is CASSYGQAGYIQYF. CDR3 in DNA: TGTGCCAGCAGTTACGGACAGGCTGGGTACATTCAGTACTTC.

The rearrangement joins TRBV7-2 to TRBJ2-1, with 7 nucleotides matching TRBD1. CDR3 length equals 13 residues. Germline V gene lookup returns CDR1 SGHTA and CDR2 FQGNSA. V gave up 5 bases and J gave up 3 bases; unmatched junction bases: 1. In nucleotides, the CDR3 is TGTGCCAGCAGCACAGGGGTCTACAATGAGCAGTTCTTC. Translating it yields CASSTGVYNEQFF.

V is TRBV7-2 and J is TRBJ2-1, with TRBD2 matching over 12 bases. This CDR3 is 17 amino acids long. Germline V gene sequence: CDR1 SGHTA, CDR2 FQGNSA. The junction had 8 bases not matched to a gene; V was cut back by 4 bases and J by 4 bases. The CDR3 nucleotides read TGTGCCAGCAGCTCGACTAGCGGGAGCAGAGGGTACAATGAGCAGTTCTTC. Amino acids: CASSSTSGSRGYNEQFF.

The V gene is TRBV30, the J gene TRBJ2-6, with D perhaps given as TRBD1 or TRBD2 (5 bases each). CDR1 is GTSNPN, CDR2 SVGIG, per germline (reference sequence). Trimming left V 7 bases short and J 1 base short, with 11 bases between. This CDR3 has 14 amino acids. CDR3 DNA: TGTGCCTCCGCCGGGGCATCTGGGGCCAACGTCCTGACTTTC. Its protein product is CASAGASGANVLTF.

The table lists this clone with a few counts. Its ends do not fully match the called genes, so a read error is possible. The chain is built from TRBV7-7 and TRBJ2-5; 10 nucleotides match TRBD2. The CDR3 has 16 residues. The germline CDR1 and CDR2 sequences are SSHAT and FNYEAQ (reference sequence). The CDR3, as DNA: TGTGCTAGCAGCTTGTCTCCTAGCGGGAGCGGGGAGACCCAGTACTTC. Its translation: CASSLSPSGSGETQYF.

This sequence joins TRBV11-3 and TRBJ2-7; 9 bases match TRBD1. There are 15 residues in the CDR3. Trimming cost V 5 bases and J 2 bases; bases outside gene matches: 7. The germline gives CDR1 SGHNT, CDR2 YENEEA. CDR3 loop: CASSNRQGETYEQYF. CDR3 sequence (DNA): TGTGCCAGCAGCAATCGACAGGGGGAGACCTACGAGCAGTACTTC. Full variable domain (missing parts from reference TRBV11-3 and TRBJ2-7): EAGVVQSPRYKIIEKKQPVAFWCNPISGHNTLYWYLQNLGQGPELLIRYENEEAVDDSQLPKDRFSAERLKGVDSTLKIQPAELGDSAVYLCASSNRQGETYEQYFGPGTRLTVT.

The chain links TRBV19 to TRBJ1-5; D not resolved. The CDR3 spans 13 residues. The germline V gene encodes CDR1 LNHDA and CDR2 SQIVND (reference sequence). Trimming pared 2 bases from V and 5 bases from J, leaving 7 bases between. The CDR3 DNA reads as TGTGCCAGTAGTATACAAGGAGATCAGCCCCAGCATTTT. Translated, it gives CASSIQGDQPQHF.

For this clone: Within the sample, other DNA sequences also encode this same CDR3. The DNA of the CDR3 is TGCGCCAGCAGCTTCGAAGGGGGAGAGACCCAGTACTTC. This sequence encodes CASSFEGGETQYF. This rearrangement joins TRBV5-1 to TRBJ2-5; D may be TRBD1 (6 bases). V lost 2 bases, J lost 4 bases, and 9 bases lay in between. The CDR3 loop spans 13 amino acids. Germline CDR1 and CDR2: SGHRS and YFSETQ.

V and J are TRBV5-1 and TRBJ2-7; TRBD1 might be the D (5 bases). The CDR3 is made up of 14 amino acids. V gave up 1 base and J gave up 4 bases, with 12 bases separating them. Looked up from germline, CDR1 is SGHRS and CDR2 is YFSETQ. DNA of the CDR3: TGCGCCAGCAGCTTGATAGGGGCGGTTTACGAGCAGTACTTC. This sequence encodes CASSLIGAVYEQYF. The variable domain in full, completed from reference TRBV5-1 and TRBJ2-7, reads KAGVTQTPRYLIKTRGQQVTLSCSPISGHRSVSWYQQTPGQGLQFLFEYFSETQRNKGNFPGRFSGRQFSNSRSEMNVSTLELGDSALYLCASSLIGAVYEQYFGPGTRLTVT.

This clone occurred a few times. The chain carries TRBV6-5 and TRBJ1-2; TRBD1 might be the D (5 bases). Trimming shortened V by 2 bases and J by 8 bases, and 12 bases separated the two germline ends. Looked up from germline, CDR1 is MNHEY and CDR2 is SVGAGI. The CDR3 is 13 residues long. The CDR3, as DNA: TGTGCCAGCAGTTACCCTGACAGCCACGGCTACACCTTC. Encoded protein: CASSYPDSHGYTF.

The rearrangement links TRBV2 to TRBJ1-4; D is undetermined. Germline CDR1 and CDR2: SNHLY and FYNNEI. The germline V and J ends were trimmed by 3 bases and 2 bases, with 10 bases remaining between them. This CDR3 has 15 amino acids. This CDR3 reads CASSDQRGTNEKLFF. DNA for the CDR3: TGTGCCAGCAGTGACCAACGGGGTACTAATGAAAAACTGTTTTTT. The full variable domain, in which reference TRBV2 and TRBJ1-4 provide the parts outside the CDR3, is EPEVTQTPSHQVTQMGQEVILRCVPISNHLYFYWYRQILGQKVEFLVSFYNNEISEKSEIFDDQFSVERPDGSNFTLKIRSTKLEDSAMYFCASSDQRGTNEKLFFGSGTQLSVL.

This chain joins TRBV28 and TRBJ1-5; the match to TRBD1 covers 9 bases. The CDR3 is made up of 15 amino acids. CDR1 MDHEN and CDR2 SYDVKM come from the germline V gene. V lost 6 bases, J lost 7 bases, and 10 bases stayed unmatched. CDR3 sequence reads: CASRRDRVREQPQHF. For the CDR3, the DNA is TGTGCCAGCAGACGGGACAGGGTCAGAGAACAGCCCCAGCATTTT.

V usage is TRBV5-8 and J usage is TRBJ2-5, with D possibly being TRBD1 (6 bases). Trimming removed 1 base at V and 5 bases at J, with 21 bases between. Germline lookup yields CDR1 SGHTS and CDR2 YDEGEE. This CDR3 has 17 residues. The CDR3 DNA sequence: TGTGCCAGCAGCTTGAATCTCTTACAGGGATGGTTGGAGACCCAGTACTTC. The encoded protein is CASSLNLLQGWLETQYF.